The rows below give T cell receptor beta chains drawn from one sample of a study of cytomegalovirus exposure and HLA in healthy donors. Produced via immunoSEQ multiplex PCR; TCRdb's table is partial and in-frame only. The sample yields around 200,000 clones, 83% seen once. The material sequenced was PBMCs. The receptors were gathered from a girl between 10 and 17 years old in good health and CMV-seronegative. The CDR3 runs from the conserved cysteine through the conserved F or W. The D gene is left open where the match is weak. Clone size is not always given. Where it is, it says once, few, many or a class for expanded clones.

clone_size: few
j_call: TRBJ1-1
v_call: TRBV5-1
cdr3_length: 16
d_call: .
cdr3_aa: CASSLIRGSVRTEAFF
cdr3_nt: TGCGCCAGCAGCTTGATCCGCGGGAGCGTACGGACTGAAGCTTTCTTT

clone_size: .
j_call: TRBJ2-1
v_call: TRBV9
cdr3_length: 17
d_call: TRBD2
cdr3_aa: CASSSPVAGGAWNEQFF
cdr3_nt: TGTGCCAGCAGCTCCCCCGTAGCGGGGGGGGCCTGGAATGAGCAGTTCTTC

clone_size: once
j_call: TRBJ1-4
v_call: TRBV28
cdr3_length: 17
d_call: TRBD1
cdr3_aa: CTSSSWDRRATNEKLFF
cdr3_nt: TGTACCAGCAGTTCCTGGGACAGGAGAGCAACTAATGAAAAACTGTTTTTT

clone_size: .
j_call: TRBJ1-1
v_call: TRBV18
cdr3_length: 14
d_call: .
cdr3_aa: CASSPLPEYTEAFF
cdr3_nt: TGTGCCAGCTCACCCCTACCCGAGTACACTGAAGCTTTCTTT

clone_size: .
j_call: TRBJ2-2
v_call: TRBV7-6
cdr3_length: 17
d_call: .
cdr3_aa: CASSLGSAGATPGELFF
cdr3_nt: TGTGCCAGCAGCTTAGGTTCGGCGGGGGCTACCCCCGGGGAGCTGTTTTTT

clone_size: .
j_call: TRBJ1-2
v_call: TRBV18
cdr3_length: 15
d_call: .
cdr3_aa: CASSPPPGHGYGYTF
cdr3_nt: TGTGCCAGCTCACCACCGCCAGGGCACGGCTATGGCTACACCTTC

clone_size: .
j_call: TRBJ1-1
v_call: TRBV7-8
cdr3_length: 13
d_call: TRBD1
cdr3_aa: CASSLTGSTEAFF
cdr3_nt: TGTGCCAGCAGCTTGACAGGGTCCACTGAAGCTTTCTTT

clone_size: .
j_call: TRBJ2-6
v_call: TRBV4-1
cdr3_length: 16
d_call: .
cdr3_aa: CASSQDISSGANVLTF
cdr3_nt: TGCGCCAGCAGCCAAGATATTAGTTCTGGGGCCAACGTCCTGACTTTC

clone_size: .
j_call: TRBJ1-1
v_call: TRBV7-9
cdr3_length: 15
d_call: .
cdr3_aa: CASSLASGGATEAFF
cdr3_nt: TGTGCCAGCAGCTTAGCTAGTGGGGGGGCCACTGAAGCTTTCTTT

clone_size: .
j_call: TRBJ1-5
v_call: TRBV28
cdr3_length: 15
d_call: .
cdr3_aa: CASSRYAPQDQPQHF
cdr3_nt: TGTGCCAGCAGTCGGTACGCCCCGCAGGATCAGCCCCAGCATTTT

clone_size: few
j_call: TRBJ1-1
v_call: TRBV14
cdr3_length: 13
d_call: .
cdr3_aa: CASSPGMNTEAFF
cdr3_nt: TGTGCCAGCAGCCCCGGTATGAACACTGAAGCTTTCTTT

clone_size: .
j_call: TRBJ1-2
v_call: TRBV7-3
cdr3_length: 14
d_call: .
cdr3_aa: CASSPMDSLYGYTF
cdr3_nt: TGTGCCAGCAGCCCGATGGACAGCCTCTATGGCTACACCTTC

clone_size: .
j_call: TRBJ1-1
v_call: TRBV19
cdr3_length: 15
d_call: TRBD1
cdr3_aa: CASSNFQGAGTEAFF
cdr3_nt: TGTGCCAGTAGCAATTTCCAGGGGGCTGGAACTGAAGCTTTCTTT

clone_size: .
j_call: TRBJ2-5
v_call: TRBV6-5
cdr3_length: 13
d_call: .
cdr3_aa: CASSYSNGETQYF
cdr3_nt: TGTGCCAGCAGTTACTCGAATGGCGAGACCCAGTACTTC

clone_size: .
j_call: TRBJ2-4
v_call: TRBV28
cdr3_length: 16
d_call: TRBD1
cdr3_aa: CASSWTGKGSKNIQYF
cdr3_nt: TGTGCCAGCAGTTGGACAGGGAAGGGGTCCAAAAACATTCAGTACTTC

clone_size: .
j_call: TRBJ2-7
v_call: TRBV10-3
cdr3_length: 14
d_call: TRBD2
cdr3_aa: CAISSGVAIGEQYF
cdr3_nt: TGTGCCATCAGTAGCGGGGTGGCTATAGGCGAGCAGTACTTC

clone_size: .
j_call: TRBJ2-7
v_call: TRBV5-1
cdr3_length: 12
d_call: TRBD2
cdr3_aa: CASSREGGEQYF
cdr3_nt: TGCGCCAGCAGTAGGGAGGGCGGCGAGCAGTACTTC

clone_size: .
j_call: TRBJ2-5
v_call: TRBV11-2
cdr3_length: 15
d_call: .
cdr3_aa: CASSLSVNRPETQYF
cdr3_nt: TGTGCCAGCAGCTTAAGCGTCAATCGCCCAGAGACCCAGTACTTC

clone_size: .
j_call: TRBJ1-2
v_call: TRBV19
cdr3_length: 13
d_call: .
cdr3_aa: CASSMVARDGYTF
cdr3_nt: TGTGCCAGTAGTATGGTCGCCCGCGATGGCTACACCTTC

clone_size: .
j_call: TRBJ2-3
v_call: TRBV9
cdr3_length: 17
d_call: TRBD2
cdr3_aa: CASSETSTSGGTGTQYF
cdr3_nt: TGTGCCAGCAGCGAGACCTCGACTAGCGGGGGGACGGGTACGCAGTATTTT

clone_size: .
j_call: TRBJ1-1
v_call: TRBV28
cdr3_length: 14
d_call: .
cdr3_aa: CASSFRGPNTEAFF
cdr3_nt: TGTGCCAGCAGTTTCAGGGGACCCAACACTGAAGCTTTCTTT

clone_size: .
j_call: TRBJ2-5
v_call: TRBV6-6
cdr3_length: 14
d_call: .
cdr3_aa: CASSEGGSRKTQYF
cdr3_nt: TGTGCCAGCAGCGAAGGAGGATCTCGAAAGACCCAGTACTTC

clone_size: .
j_call: TRBJ2-7
v_call: TRBV18
cdr3_length: 14
d_call: TRBD1
cdr3_aa: CASSPRDSSYEQYF
cdr3_nt: TGTGCCAGCTCACCGAGGGACAGCTCCTACGAGCAGTACTTC

clone_size: .
j_call: TRBJ2-7
v_call: TRBV1
cdr3_length: 17
d_call: .
cdr3_aa: CTSSQDVGSGMSYEQYF
cdr3_nt: TGCACCAGCAGCCAAGATGTAGGTAGCGGGATGTCCTACGAGCAGTACTTC

clone_size: .
j_call: TRBJ2-1
v_call: TRBV5-4
cdr3_length: 19
d_call: TRBD2
cdr3_aa: CASSTPTSGSLTPYNEQFF
cdr3_nt: TGTGCCAGCAGCACGCCGACTAGCGGGTCCCTCACCCCCTACAATGAGCAGTTCTTC

clone_size: .
j_call: TRBJ1-4
v_call: TRBV6-5
cdr3_length: 14
d_call: .
cdr3_aa: CASSGAGSNEKLFF
cdr3_nt: TGTGCCAGCAGCGGTGCAGGTTCTAATGAAAAACTGTTTTTT

clone_size: .
j_call: TRBJ1-2
v_call: TRBV9
cdr3_length: 14
d_call: TRBD1
cdr3_aa: CASSVLTGDYGYTF
cdr3_nt: TGTGCCAGCAGCGTGTTGACAGGGGACTATGGCTACACCTTC

clone_size: .
j_call: TRBJ1-1
v_call: TRBV7-6
cdr3_length: 11
d_call: .
cdr3_aa: CASSLSGEAFF
cdr3_nt: TGTGCCAGCAGCTTATCCGGGGAAGCTTTCTTT

clone_size: .
j_call: TRBJ2-1
v_call: TRBV7-9
cdr3_length: 16
d_call: TRBD2
cdr3_aa: CASSAASGSYYNEQFF
cdr3_nt: TGTGCCAGCAGCGCAGCTAGCGGGTCCTACTACAATGAGCAGTTCTTC

clone_size: .
j_call: TRBJ2-1
v_call: TRBV6-6
cdr3_length: 13
d_call: .
cdr3_aa: CAIRVGRGNEQFF
cdr3_nt: TGTGCCATCAGGGTTGGTCGCGGCAATGAGCAGTTCTTC

clone_size: .
j_call: TRBJ2-7
v_call: TRBV5-1
cdr3_length: 15
d_call: .
cdr3_aa: CASSSGTDSLHEQYF
cdr3_nt: TGCGCCAGCAGCTCGGGAACGGACAGTCTACACGAGCAGTACTTC

clone_size: .
j_call: TRBJ1-4
v_call: TRBV28
cdr3_length: 16
d_call: .
cdr3_aa: CASSSGPGGTNEKLFF
cdr3_nt: TGTGCCAGCAGTTCTGGCCCGGGGGGCACTAATGAAAAACTGTTTTTT

clone_size: .
j_call: TRBJ2-1
v_call: TRBV4-3
cdr3_length: 16
d_call: .
cdr3_aa: CASRPGGQNSYNEQFF
cdr3_nt: TGCGCCAGCAGGCCCGGCGGACAGAACTCCTACAATGAGCAGTTCTTC

clone_size: .
j_call: TRBJ2-5
v_call: TRBV14
cdr3_length: 18
d_call: TRBD2
cdr3_aa: CASSPGQTSGSLLETQYF
cdr3_nt: TGTGCCAGCAGCCCCGGACAGACGAGCGGGAGTCTGTTGGAGACCCAGTACTTC

clone_size: .
j_call: TRBJ2-3
v_call: TRBV6-6
cdr3_length: 15
d_call: TRBD2
cdr3_aa: CASSILAPSTDTQYF
cdr3_nt: TGTGCCAGCTCTATACTAGCGCCTAGCACAGATACGCAGTATTTT

clone_size: .
j_call: TRBJ1-2
v_call: TRBV28
cdr3_length: 15
d_call: TRBD1
cdr3_aa: CASSSRTGRNYGYTF
cdr3_nt: TGTGCCAGCAGTTCCCGGACAGGGCGGAACTATGGCTACACCTTC

clone_size: .
j_call: TRBJ2-6
v_call: TRBV7-4
cdr3_length: 21
d_call: TRBD2
cdr3_aa: CASRPPGRERGNRSGANVLTF
cdr3_nt: TGTGCCAGCAGACCCCCGGGGAGGGAACGAGGTAATAGGTCTGGGGCCAACGTCCTGACTTTC

clone_size: few
j_call: TRBJ1-1
v_call: TRBV2
cdr3_length: 13
d_call: .
cdr3_aa: CASRRDTYTEAFF
cdr3_nt: TGTGCCAGCAGAAGAGACACTTACACTGAAGCTTTCTTT

clone_size: .
j_call: TRBJ1-6
v_call: TRBV27
cdr3_length: 15
d_call: .
cdr3_aa: CASSLRGTENSPLHF
cdr3_nt: TGTGCCAGCAGTTTACGGGGGACCGAGAATTCACCCCTCCACTTT

clone_size: .
j_call: TRBJ2-7
v_call: TRBV5-1
cdr3_length: 13
d_call: .
cdr3_aa: CASSLAGNYEQYF
cdr3_nt: TGCGCCAGCAGCTTGGCAGGGAACTACGAGCAGTACTTC